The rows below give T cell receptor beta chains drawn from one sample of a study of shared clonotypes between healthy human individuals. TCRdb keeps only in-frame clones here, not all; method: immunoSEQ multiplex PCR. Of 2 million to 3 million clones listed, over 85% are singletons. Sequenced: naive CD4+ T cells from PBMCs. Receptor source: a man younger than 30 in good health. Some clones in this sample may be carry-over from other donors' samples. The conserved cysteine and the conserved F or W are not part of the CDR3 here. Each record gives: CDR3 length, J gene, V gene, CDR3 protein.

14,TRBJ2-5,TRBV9,ASSAGLMRAQETQY
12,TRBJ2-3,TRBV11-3,ASSLFAGADTQY
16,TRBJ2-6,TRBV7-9,ASSLSWGGNSGANVLT
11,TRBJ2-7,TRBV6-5,ASSQGGGGEQY
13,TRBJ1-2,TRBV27,ASRGEGLGNYGYT
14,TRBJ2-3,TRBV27,ASNTQGMRGTDTQY
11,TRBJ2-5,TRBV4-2,ASSQERGETQY
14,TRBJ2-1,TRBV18,ASSPNRDFSYNEQF
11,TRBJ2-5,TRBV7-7,ASSLGPGETQY
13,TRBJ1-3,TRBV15,ATSRGGNSGNTIY
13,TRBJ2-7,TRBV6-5,ASSPGTSGSLEQY
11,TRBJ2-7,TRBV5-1,ASSASQGYEQY
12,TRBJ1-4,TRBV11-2,ASGKGLTGRELF
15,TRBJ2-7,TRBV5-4,ASSLATPRRSSYEQY
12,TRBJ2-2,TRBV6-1,ASRGQRDTGELF
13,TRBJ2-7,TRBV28,ASSLPGRAPYEQY
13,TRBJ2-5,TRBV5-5,ASSFPLAGQETQY
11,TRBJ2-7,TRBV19,ASSIRPALEQY
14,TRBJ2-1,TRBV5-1,ASSLSSSGSHNEQF
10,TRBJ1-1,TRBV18,ASTLGNTEAF
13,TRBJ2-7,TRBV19,ASSPGQAPPNEQY
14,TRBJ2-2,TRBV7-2,ASSLIGTGYTGELF
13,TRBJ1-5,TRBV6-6,ASSFPGQGNQPQH
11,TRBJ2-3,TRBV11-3,ASSRGWADTQY
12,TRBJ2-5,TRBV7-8,ASSLGGPGETQY
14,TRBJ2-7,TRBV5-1,ASTPIGQGLSYEQY
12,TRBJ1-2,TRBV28,ASSLTGGVYGYT
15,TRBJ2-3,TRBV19,ASSIDPPGLRTDTQY
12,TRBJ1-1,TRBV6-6,ASSGQGKGTEAF
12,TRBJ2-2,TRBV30,AWNGLLNTGELF
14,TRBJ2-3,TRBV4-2,ASSQKLAGGTDTQY
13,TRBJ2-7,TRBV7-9,ASSLGMASSYEQY
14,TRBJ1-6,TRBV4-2,ASSLTTGSYNSPLH
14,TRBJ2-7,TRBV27,ASSLSSLGGFYEQY
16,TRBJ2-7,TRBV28,ASSSRTSGRAGSYEQY
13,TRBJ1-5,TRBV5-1,ASSSGTDSNQPQH
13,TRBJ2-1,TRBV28,ASRITTGFNNEQF
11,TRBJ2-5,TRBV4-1,ASSPGNQETQY
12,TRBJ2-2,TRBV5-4,ASSPSAKSGELF
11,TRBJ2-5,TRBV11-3,ASSRTAKETQY
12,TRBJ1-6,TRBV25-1,ASSRGSGDSPLH
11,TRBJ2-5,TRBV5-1,ASSLTGEETQY
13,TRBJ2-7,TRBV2,ASSVGAGSRYEQY
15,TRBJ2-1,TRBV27,ASSLSGRLAWGNEQF
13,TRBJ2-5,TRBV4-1,ASSQAREVAETQY
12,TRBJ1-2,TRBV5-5,ASSLVPGEHGYT